The clone carrying this TCR beta chain appeared once. Its specificity is not known. The CDR3 consists of 15 residues. Trimming removed 7 bases from V and 5 bases from J; junction bases left unmatched: 11. Per germline, CDR1 SGHNT and CDR2 YYREEE (reference sequence). This entry belongs to a study of T cells after yellow fever vaccination. The study, taken as a whole, reports: Booster sampling recovered most clones from primary vaccination (under 97% CD4, approximately 88% CD8).

From the 5' RACE reads, TCRdb called clonotypes with MiXCR, one entry per CDR3 protein. The sample gives 160,000 or so distinct CDR3 sequences, around 7.2% of which show up once; roughly 2.5% is in the top ten. The sequence was collected from a man younger than 35 who received the YFV17D yellow fever vaccine. Source: CD4+ T cells sorted from PBMCs, taken 4 to 6 days after the first yellow fever vaccination. The rearrangement joins TRBV5-4 to TRBJ2-5; 10 nucleotides agree with TRBD1. The DNA for the CDR3 is TGTGCCAGCCACGCCGGGACAGGGGAGATCGAGACCCAGTACTTC. Amino acid sequence: CASHAGTGEIETQYF.